Below are 24 T cell receptor beta chains sequenced from a single sample in a study of blood T cell repertoires in COVID-19. Using immunoSEQ multiplex PCR, the repertoire was profiled, and TCRdb retains in-frame clones only, with some absent. The sample lists approximately 500,000 clones, approximately 83% occurring once. Sequencing was carried out using peripheral blood. The source is a human donor in a cohort sampled during active COVID-19.

This clone was seen a handful of times. J is TRBJ1-1 and V is TRBV19, with no clear D. The CDR3 contains 14 residues. The V gene lost 3 bases and the J gene lost 0 bases, with 8 bases spanning the gap. The germline V gene encodes CDR1 LNHDA and CDR2 SQIVND (reference sequence). The CDR3 bases are TGTGCCAGTAGTATCAATAACATGAACACTGAAGCTTTCTTT. Its protein is CASSINNMNTEAFF.

Worth noting for this clone: Distinct nucleotide sequences in the sample also encode this CDR3. The chain couples TRBV19 to TRBJ2-3, with 7 bases aligning to TRBD2. CDR3 length: 15 residues. V shed 3 bases, J shed 3 bases, and the junction held 6 bases outside the gene matches. Germline-derived CDR1 and CDR2 are LNHDA and SQIVND (reference sequence). The CDR3 nucleotides are TGTGCCAGTAGTATTTCCGGGGGAGGGACAGATACGCAGTATTTT. It is translated as CASSISGGGTDTQYF. Drawing the rest from reference TRBV19 and TRBJ2-3, the complete variable domain is DGGITQSPKYLFRKEGQNVTLSCEQNLNHDAMYWYRQDPGQGLRLIYYSQIVNDFQKGDIAEGYSVSREKKESFPLTVTSAQKNPTAFYLCASSISGGGTDTQYFGPGTRLTVL.

Points on this clone: Other DNA sequences in this specimen translate into the identical CDR3. The gene calls are TRBV19 and TRBJ1-6; tentatively, D is TRBD1 (5 bases). The germline V and J ends were trimmed by 3 bases and 8 bases, with 8 bases remaining between them. CDR3 length: 13 amino acids. The V gene's germline CDR1 is LNHDA and CDR2 SQIVND (reference sequence). CDR3 in amino acids: CASSIGGDSPLHF. CDR3 DNA sequence: TGTGCCAGTAGTATCGGAGGGGATTCACCCCTCCACTTT. The full variable domain, rest sourced from reference TRBV19 and TRBJ1-6, is DGGITQSPKYLFRKEGQNVTLSCEQNLNHDAMYWYRQDPGQGLRLIYYSQIVNDFQKGDIAEGYSVSREKKESFPLTVTSAQKNPTAFYLCASSIGGDSPLHFGNGTRLTVT.

V is TRBV5-1 and J is TRBJ2-5; TRBD1 might be the D (5 bases). This CDR3 comprises 15 residues. V dropped 2 bases and J dropped 5 bases, with 16 bases sitting between them. Germline lookup yields CDR1 SGHRS and CDR2 YFSETQ. CDR3 loop: CASSLVRLQVETQYF. The CDR3 DNA reads as TGCGCCAGCAGCTTAGTCCGCCTACAGGTGGAGACCCAGTACTTC.

The chain joins TRBV5-1 to TRBJ2-1; 9 bases align to TRBD1. The CDR3 has 15 amino acids. The ends lost 2 bases at V and 6 bases at J; junction bases unmatched: 6. Germline CDR1 is SGHRS and CDR2 is YFSETQ. The CDR3 bases are TGCGCCAGCAGCTTAGGGACAGGGACCCCCAATGAGCAGTTCTTC. This codes for CASSLGTGTPNEQFF. Full variable domain (remainder filled in from reference TRBV5-1 and TRBJ2-1): KAGVTQTPRYLIKTRGQQVTLSCSPISGHRSVSWYQQTPGQGLQFLFEYFSETQRNKGNFPGRFSGRQFSNSRSEMNVSTLELGDSALYLCASSLGTGTPNEQFFGPGTRLTVL.

In its sample, this clone was seen once. J is TRBJ1-2 and V is TRBV29-1, with TRBD1 matching 8 bases. The CDR3 contains 15 residues. Per the germline V gene, CDR1 is SQVTM and CDR2 is ANQGSEA. With V trimmed by 1 base and J by 0 bases, 4 bases remained unmatched. The CDR3 DNA reads as TGCAGCGTTGAAGGGGGGACAGGAACTAACTATGGCTACACCTTC. Translating gives CSVEGGTGTNYGYTF.

The chain has TRBV30 and TRBJ2-7, with 9 bases lining up with TRBD1. The CDR3 consists of 14 residues. With V trimmed by 3 bases and J by 6 bases, 9 bases remained unmatched. The germline V gene has CDR1 GTSNPN and CDR2 SVGIG (reference sequence). CDR3 sequence (DNA): TGTGCCTGGAGCCGAGGGGGACAGGGCCCCGAGCAGTACTTC. This codes for CAWSRGGQGPEQYF.

The CDR3 bases are TGTGCCAGCAGTTACCGGGGACTGACTAACACCGGGGAGCTGTTTTTT. Protein sequence: CASSYRGLTNTGELFF. The chain combines TRBV6-2 or TRBV6-3 with TRBJ2-2, with D tentatively TRBD2 (6 bases). V lost 2 bases to trimming and J lost 2 bases, with 12 bases between them. CDR1 and CDR2 (germline): MNHEY, SVGEGT. The CDR3 is 16 amino acids.

This rearrangement joins TRBV9 to TRBJ2-1, with TRBD1 matching over 8 bases. The CDR3 contains 16 residues. The trim removed 4 bases at V and 3 bases at J, leaving 9 bases unmatched. CDR1 is SGDLS and CDR2 is YYNGEE in the germline V gene. The CDR3 nucleotides are TGTGCCAGCAGCTTAGATCGGGACAGGTTCTACAATGAGCAGTTCTTC. It yields the protein CASSLDRDRFYNEQFF.

The chain uses TRBV3-1 (or the pseudogene TRBV3-2) and TRBJ2-2; D not resolved. V was trimmed by 1 base and J by 8 bases, leaving 5 bases between them. CDR1 is LGHDT and CDR2 is YNNKEL in the germline V gene (reference sequence). The CDR3 totals 12 residues. CDR3 nucleotide sequence: TGTGCCAGCAGCCAAGTGAGGGGGGAGCTGTTTTTT. Amino acid sequence: CASSQVRGELFF.

This chain joins TRBV7-9 and TRBJ2-6; TRBD1 might be the D (7 bases). V was pared by 4 bases and J by 1 base, with 11 bases between. CDR1 is SEHNR and CDR2 is FQNEAQ in the germline V gene (reference sequence). The CDR3 spans 16 residues. The CDR3 here is CASSSRGVSGANVLTF. The CDR3 DNA is TGTGCCAGCAGCTCCAGGGGGGTTTCTGGGGCCAACGTCCTGACTTTC.

The rearrangement links TRBV6-5 to TRBJ2-7; 7 positions match TRBD1. Trimming at V came to 2 bases and at J to 5 bases, leaving 3 bases not matched to a gene. CDR1 and CDR2 (germline): MNHEY, SVGAGI. CDR3 length: 13 amino acids. This CDR3 is CASSYTGANEQYF. The DNA for the CDR3 is TGTGCCAGCAGTTACACAGGGGCTAACGAGCAGTACTTC.

V usage is TRBV10-3 and J usage is TRBJ1-3, with 9 bases that match TRBD1. CDR3 size: 16 residues. The J segment lost 2 bases and the V segment lost 0 bases, leaving 2 bases of the junction unmatched. In germline, CDR1 is ENHRY, CDR2 SYGVKD. This CDR3 reads CAISESGDRAGNTIYF. As DNA, the CDR3 is TGTGCCATCAGTGAGTCGGGGGACAGGGCTGGAAACACCATATATTTT.

To note about this clone: The sample has other DNA sequences that encode this CDR3 too. The chain couples TRBV20-1 to TRBJ1-2; D call uncertain. Germline CDR1 is DFQATT and CDR2 is SNEGSKA (reference sequence). This CDR3 contains 11 residues. V gave up 5 bases and J gave up 4 bases, with 8 bases separating them. Here the CDR3 reads CSASTGYGYTF. The CDR3 DNA follows: TGCAGTGCTTCGACGGGCTATGGCTACACCTTC.

The rearrangement joins TRBV19 to TRBJ1-1; maybe TRBD1 (6 bases). This CDR3 has 15 amino acids. Germline-derived CDR1 and CDR2 are LNHDA and SQIVND (reference sequence). Trimming took off 6 bases at V and 3 bases at J, with 17 bases between the two ends. CDR3 loop: CASSGRGKGDTEAFF. Written as DNA, the CDR3 is TGTGCCAGTAGCGGGAGGGGGAAAGGGGACACTGAAGCTTTCTTT.

This clone was observed a few times. This sequence joins TRBV10-3 and TRBJ1-1; 7 bases fit TRBD1. The CDR3 extends over 16 amino acids. Germline V CDR1 and CDR2: ENHRY, SYGVKD. The trim removed 10 bases at V and 0 bases at J, leaving 14 bases unmatched. CDR3 residues: CATRDSRNYMNTEAFF. DNA for the CDR3: TGTGCCACCAGGGACAGTCGAAACTACATGAACACTGAAGCTTTCTTT.

The chain couples TRBV5-8 to TRBJ2-1; tentatively, D is TRBD2 (6 bases). The germline V gene encodes CDR1 SGHTS and CDR2 YDEGEE. V gave up 2 bases and J gave up 4 bases, with 13 bases separating them. The length of the CDR3 is 15 residues. The CDR3 region is CASSFHGGGYNEQFF. For the CDR3, the DNA is TGTGCCAGCAGCTTTCACGGGGGAGGATACAATGAGCAGTTCTTC.

This chain links TRBV19 with TRBJ1-2, with 7 bases matching TRBD1. Germline CDR1 is LNHDA and CDR2 is SQIVND (reference sequence). The CDR3 spans 13 residues. With 5 bases clipped from V and 2 bases from J, the junction kept 2 bases outside the gene matches. CDR3 coding DNA: TGTGCCAGTAGTGCGGGACAGAACTATGGCTACACCTTC. Translating it yields CASSAGQNYGYTF.

The V and J genes are TRBV5-1 and TRBJ1-4; no definite D call. Germline CDR1 and CDR2: SGHRS and YFSETQ. The CDR3 has 14 amino acids. Trimming removed 2 bases at V and 1 base at J, with 6 bases between. The CDR3 coding sequence is TGCGCCAGCAGCTTTTCCCAAACTAATGAAAAACTGTTTTTT. Residues: CASSFSQTNEKLFF.

The table lists this clone with many counts. The chain is built from TRBV2 and TRBJ1-5, with unresolved D. The CDR3 has 14 residues. Trimming stripped 4 bases from V and 3 bases from J, with 10 bases between. Germline values: CDR1 SNHLY, CDR2 FYNNEI. The CDR3 protein is CASSADGDNQPQHF. The CDR3, as DNA: TGTGCCAGCAGTGCGGATGGAGACAATCAGCCCCAGCATTTT.

This clone has a single count. Compared with germline, one end of the junction differs, possibly owing to a read error. This chain connects TRBV3-1 (or the pseudogene TRBV3-2) to TRBJ2-1, with TRBD1 identical over 9 bases. Germline V gene sequence: CDR1 LGHDT, CDR2 YNNKEL (reference sequence). This CDR3 spans 16 amino acids. The CDR3 loop reads CASSQAPQGARNERFF. The DNA of the CDR3 is TGTGCCAGCAGCCAAGCCCCACAGGGGGCGCGTAATGAGCGGTTCTTC.

The rearrangement uses TRBV19 and TRBJ2-1; D might be TRBD2 (5 bases). Per the germline V gene, CDR1 is LNHDA and CDR2 is SQIVND (reference sequence). Trimming cost V 4 bases and J 0 bases, with 16 bases left between them. There are 17 residues in the CDR3. CDR3 loop: CASSSRLSPSSYNEQFF. CDR3 nucleotide sequence: TGTGCCAGTAGTAGTCGACTATCCCCCAGCTCCTACAATGAGCAGTTCTTC. The full variable domain, completed using reference TRBV19 and TRBJ2-1, is DGGITQSPKYLFRKEGQNVTLSCEQNLNHDAMYWYRQDPGQGLRLIYYSQIVNDFQKGDIAEGYSVSREKKESFPLTVTSAQKNPTAFYLCASSSRLSPSSYNEQFFGPGTRLTVL.

CDR3 protein: CASSLAGGPYTQYF. The CDR3 DNA reads as TGTGCCAGCAGTTTGGCGGGAGGGCCATACACGCAGTATTTT. The chain couples TRBV28 to TRBJ2-3; 9 bases align to TRBD2. The CDR3 length is 14 residues. Germline loops: CDR1 MDHEN, CDR2 SYDVKM. The trim removed 3 bases at V and 9 bases at J, leaving 7 bases unmatched.

The CDR3 nucleotides are TGCGCCAGCAAAAGACAGGGGCTTAAAGGGTTAGCCAAAAACATTCAGTACTTC. It yields the protein CASKRQGLKGLAKNIQYF. The chain recombines TRBV10-1 with TRBJ2-4; TRBD1 matches 8 bases. CDR1 and CDR2 (germline): WNHNN, SYGVQD (reference sequence). The V segment lost 7 bases and the J segment 0 bases; nucleotides outside the gene matches: 14. CDR3 length: 18 residues.